This T cell receptor (beta chain) stems from a study of blood T cell repertoires in COVID-19. Study information: Spain, Italy and the United States supplied samples that represented acute and convalescent COVID-19. The cDNA or gDNA used as material had been derived from T cells, B-cell-depleted T cells, or PBMCs.

Source study methods: Quantification of nucleated cells was approximated via reference gene primer amplification. Only in-frame clones appear in the TCRdb table, and some are missing; sequencing was by immunoSEQ multiplex PCR. The DNA was the basis for D and trimming; V, J and clone size are from that table. The top ten hold 2.1% of the sample, which has more than 150,000 clones, about 88% seen once. J lost 5 bases, V lost 1 base, and 5 bases had no gene match. This CDR3 spans 15 amino acids. The V gene's germline CDR1 is SGHRS and CDR2 YFSETQ. This receptor was obtained from a man aged 65 to 79 with active or convalescent COVID-19. Source material: peripheral blood. The J gene is TRBJ2-1, the V gene TRBV5-1, with 8 positions matching TRBD2. CDR3 bases: TGCGCCAGCAGCTTGCAACTAGCGGATAACAATGAGCAGTTCTTC. Encoded protein: CASSLQLADNNEQFF. The full variable domain, its missing parts supplied by reference TRBV5-1 and TRBJ2-1, is KAGVTQTPRYLIKTRGQQVTLSCSPISGHRSVSWYQQTPGQGLQFLFEYFSETQRNKGNFPGRFSGRQFSNSRSEMNVSTLELGDSALYLCASSLQLADNNEQFFGPGTRLTVL.